This TCR beta chain was sequenced during a study of cytomegalovirus exposure and HLA in healthy donors. Study-wide results and limits: A later analysis found first-cohort TCR clusters tended to co-occur in the 120 or so validation repertoires. The CMV antigen specificity of a few CMV-associated chains was confirmed through in vitro analysis.

The CDR3 is made up of 16 amino acids. Trimming shortened V by 6 bases and J by 0 bases, and 12 bases separated the two germline ends. CDR1 is MDHEN and CDR2 is SYDVKM in the germline V gene. Assay used: immunoSEQ multiplex PCR; TCRdb lists only in-frame clones, some missing. The sample carries 110,000 to 150,000 clones, about 95% recorded once. Of note for this clone: Its target is unknown.

The sequenced material came from PBMCs. This clonotype was obtained from a man younger than 30 in good health and CMV-seropositive. V is TRBV28 and J is TRBJ1-6; D is uncertain. The chain's CDR3 is CASRRSRSSYNSPLHF. The DNA of the CDR3 is TGTGCCAGCAGACGATCTAGGAGCTCCTATAATTCACCCCTCCACTTT.